This T cell receptor (beta chain) was documented in a study of identical twins. Germline assignment: CDR1 SGHRS and CDR2 YFSETQ. The V and J ends lost 0 bases and 5 bases respectively, with 16 bases between them. The CDR3 length is 16 residues. In TCRdb, the 5' RACE reads were re-called with MiXCR into one record per CDR3 protein. The sample has about 720,000 distinct CDR3 sequences; 15% to 20% are singletons. In its sample, this clonotype was seen a few times. In addition, the sample was reused for a study of T cells expressing NK-cell markers. This second report adds: HCMV serostatus: most of the eight sequenced donors positive, one negative. The CD3+CD56-NKG2C+ fraction of several donors was likewise dominated by these clonotypes.

This clonotype was obtained from a woman aged 18-30 years in good health. The sequenced sample was PBMCs. V usage is TRBV5-1 and J usage is TRBJ2-3; D is perhaps TRBD1 (6 bases). The CDR3 region is CASSLATGQNIDTQYF. The CDR3 nucleotides read TGCGCCAGCAGCTTGGCGACAGGACAGAATATAGATACGCAGTATTTT.